This paragraph covers one TCR beta chain sequence. Its antigen is currently not known. The input lacks base qualities; no much larger clone sits a single base away. There are 12 amino acids in the CDR3, from cysteine to phenylalanine inclusive. This entry keeps only the CDR3 DNA: 36 bases, framed from base 1. CDR1 and CDR2 (SGHNT, YYREEE) derive from the germline V gene (reference sequence). V and J lose 4 bases and 1 base, and a span of 4 bases separates them. The source of the sample is a study of CD8 T cells in Susac syndrome (dated 2019 in TCRdb). As for the study more broadly: The study used repertoire sequencing to test whether antigen drove CD8+ T cell activation and differentiation in Susac syndrome. Overall results and qualifications from the work: The TCR sequencing and HLA analysis was acknowledged to have included a relatively small number of individuals.

Peripheral blood CD8+ and CD4+ T cells from healthy donors, Susac syndrome patients and multiple sclerosis patients were profiled using high-throughput TCR beta sequencing. Healthy donors were age- and sex-matched controls. Bulk CD8+ and CD4+ T cells were purified by magnetic negative isolation, while CD8+ TEMRA cells were enriched using FACS. Blood was collected in EDTA tubes and processed within 24 hours, with PBMCs isolated through density gradient centrifugation. PBMCs intended for TCR sequencing were frozen in liquid nitrogen and were later thawed in a 37 degrees C water bath. The sorted or isolated CD4+, CD8+ and CD8+ TEMRA cells had a purity of 90% or higher. RNA was extracted with the RNeasy kit and about 0.45 to 1 ug was reverse transcribed using random hexamers. TCR beta CDR3 regions were amplified with the immunoSEQ multiplex PCR assay covering 54 Vbeta and 13 Jbeta segments. PCR amplification bias was corrected using a synthetic template baseline for primer optimization and computational correction. The authors processed their data as follows. Reads were assigned to V, D and J genes according to IMGT and analyzed in immunoSEQ Analyzer, with only productive sequences retained. Clonality was computed as one minus Shannon entropy normalized by log2 of the number of productive unique sequences. For each patient and control, public and private clones were evaluated among the 100 most prevalent clones. Clones were defined as Susac-specific if absent from the healthy and MS cohorts, from some 1,000 published viral clones and from other ImmuneACCESS disease sequences. Using fastp trimming at Q25 and MiXCR clonotype assembly, TCRdb reanalyzed the public sequencing data and kept in-frame beta chains. Duplicate CDR3 protein sequences are folded into a single record with the most common DNA and genes. In this record, the V and J calls reflect TCRdb's handling and not the investigators' own analysis. For this sample there are fewer than 200,000 distinct CDR3 sequences; around 96% appear just once. The leading ten clones occupy 0.085% to 0.11% of the sample.

Sample: CD4+ T cells from PBMCs. The sequence derives from a human donor in good health. Recombination joined TRBV5-4 with TRBJ2-3, with the D gene call left open. The bases are TGTGCCAGCAGCAAGCGCACAGATACGCAGTATTTT. It codes for CASSKRTDTQYF. Supplemented by the reference TRBV5-4 and TRBJ2-3 proteins around the CDR3, the complete variable domain is ETGVTQSPTHLIKTRGQQVTLRCSSQSGHNTVSWYQQALGQGPQFIFQYYREEENGRGNFPPRFSGLQFPNYSSELNVNALELDDSALYLCASSKRTDTQYFGPGTRLTVL.